This T cell receptor (beta chain) was found in a study of T cells in Graves' hyperthyroidism and ophthalmopathy. General study results and limits: Most expanded thyroid clonotypes above 0.001 recurred in blood.

The germline V gene encodes CDR1 DFQATT and CDR2 SNEGSKA (reference sequence). This CDR3 has 11 amino acids. V dropped 3 bases and J dropped 3 bases, with 6 bases sitting between them. This clonotype was seen at least ten times. Its antigen is unknown. Template material for amplifying TCR beta CDR3 regions consisted of RNA transcripts. In the first-round RT-PCR of the TCR CDR3, the HTBI primer set was used. A single record per CDR3 protein comes from TCRdb applying MiXCR to the multiplex PCR reads. The table shows fewer than 200,000 distinct CDR3 sequences, with about 18% occurring only once. For Graves' hyperthyroidism to be stable, ophthalmopathy could not progress within 18 months. Subjects aged 18 to 65 presented with newly diagnosed hyperthyroidism of less than 2 months' duration. Uncontrolled infection, other autoimmune disease, pregnancy or lactation led to exclusion.

The chain employs TRBV20-1 and TRBJ2-7; D could derive from TRBD1 or TRBD2 (5 bases each). Sequencing input: blood. The origin of this receptor is a woman aged 50 to 65 with Graves' hyperthyroidism. DNA of the CDR3: TGCAGTGCTAGGGGGGACTACGAGCAGTACTTC. This codes for CSARGDYEQYF.